A single sample is the source of the 32 T cell receptor beta chains below, sequenced in a study of radiation and T cells in renal cell carcinoma. Noted time point: blood 2 weeks post-SBRT. Treatment noted: 15 Gy SBRT to primary tumor, nephrectomy 4 weeks later. Method: immunoSEQ multiplex PCR; TCRdb's copy keeps in-frame clones and lacks some. Counted here are about 49,000 clones, roughly 78% occurring once; the ten biggest clones make up roughly 30%. Sequenced here: blood, sampled from a patient whose treatment included radiotherapy and nephrectomy. These TCRs come from a woman in her sixties or seventies with renal cell carcinoma.

In its sample, this clone was seen many times. This sequence joins TRBV27 and TRBJ2-4; D might be TRBD1 (5 bases). Germline CDR1 MNHEY, CDR2 SMNVEV (reference sequence). The V end was cut by 6 bases, the J end by 8 bases, with 8 bases between. This CDR3 spans 11 amino acids. CDR3 DNA: TGTGCCAGCAGGTTAGGGGACATTCAGTACTTC. Its protein product is CASRLGDIQYF.

V is TRBV18 and J is TRBJ1-1, with 9 bases matching TRBD1. V was clipped by 1 base and J by 6 bases; unmatched bases: 3. The germline V gene has CDR1 KGHSH and CDR2 LQKENI. The CDR3 sequence is 14 residues long. CDR3: CASSPRTGDPEAFF. CDR3 bases: TGTGCCAGCTCACCACGGACAGGGGACCCTGAAGCTTTCTTT.

The chain has TRBV19 and TRBJ2-1, with 8 bases aligning to TRBD2. Germline V gene data show CDR1 as LNHDA and CDR2 as SQIVND (reference sequence). This CDR3 is built from 15 residues. V was pared by 8 bases and J by 7 bases, with 13 bases of the junction left unmatched. The CDR3 coding sequence is TGTGCCAGTTCCCCCCATCAGTCGGGAGGGAATGAGCAGTTCTTC. Translating gives CASSPHQSGGNEQFF.

V and J are TRBV14 and TRBJ1-2; D might be TRBD1 (6 bases). The CDR3 length is 14 residues. The V end lost 1 base, the J end lost 4 bases, and 10 bases lay between the germline ends. Germline CDR1 and CDR2: SGHDN and FVKESK. CDR3 sequence reads: CASSQAGDIYGYTF. DNA for the CDR3: TGTGCCAGCAGCCAAGCAGGGGACATCTATGGCTACACCTTC.

In this sample, this clone turned up many times. This chain connects TRBV11-2 to TRBJ1-1, with D hard to call. V lost 3 bases and J 7 bases, leaving 9 bases between the germline ends. The length of the CDR3 is 12 residues. Germline-derived CDR1 and CDR2 are SGHAT and FQNNGV. Written as DNA, the CDR3 is TGTGCCAGCAGCTTGGCCGACGGTGAAGCTTTCTTT. Amino acid sequence: CASSLADGEAFF. The full variable domain, completed using reference TRBV11-2 and TRBJ1-1, is EAGVAQSPRYKIIEKRQSVAFWCNPISGHATLYWYQQILGQGPKLLIQFQNNGVVDDSQLPKDRFSAERLKGVDSTLKIQPAKLEDSAVYLCASSLADGEAFFGQGTRLTVV.

Of note for this clone: At the DNA level, this CDR3 is encoded by other sequences in the same sample as well. V usage is TRBV5-6 and J usage is TRBJ2-2; D gene uncertain. Germline CDR1 is SGHDT and CDR2 is YYEEEE. V was pared by 2 bases and J by 1 base, with 3 bases between. CDR3 length equals 13 residues. In nucleotides, the CDR3 is TGTGCCAGCAGCTTACAGAACACCGGGGAGCTGTTTTTT. Translated: CASSLQNTGELFF.

The V gene is TRBV19, the J gene TRBJ1-6, with D possibly matching TRBD1 (5 bases). Germline V gives CDR1 LNHDA, CDR2 SQIVND (reference sequence). This CDR3 region has 15 residues. The V and J ends lost 4 bases and 10 bases respectively, with 17 bases between them. CDR3 sequence: CASSSRTQGRSPLHF. The CDR3 DNA reads as TGTGCCAGTAGTAGCCGGACCCAGGGAAGGTCACCCCTCCACTTT.

The gene calls are TRBV7-2 and TRBJ2-5; D unclear. Germline V CDR1 and CDR2: SGHTA, FQGNSA. V shed 5 bases and J shed 1 base, with 11 bases lying between them. This CDR3 has 14 residues. In nucleotides, the CDR3 is TGTGCCAGCAGCCAGGACGGGCTCCAAGAGACCCAGTACTTC. Translated: CASSQDGLQETQYF.

CDR3 nucleotide sequence: TGTGCCAGCAGCCCCCCGGGAGGGGAGGGAGAGACCCAGTACTTC. Encoded protein: CASSPPGGEGETQYF. This chain connects TRBV5-6 to TRBJ2-5, with 8 bases identical to TRBD2. In germline, CDR1 is SGHDT, CDR2 YYEEEE. Trimming at V came to 4 bases and at J to 4 bases, leaving 9 bases not matched to a gene. CDR3 length: 15 amino acids.

The chain recombines TRBV9 with TRBJ2-5; 11 nucleotides agree with TRBD2. CDR1 and CDR2 (germline): SGDLS, YYNGEE. The CDR3 has 17 amino acids. Germline trimming cut 0 bases from V and 3 bases from J; bases unmatched to any gene: 7. The CDR3 DNA reads TGTGCCAGCAGCGTAGGAGGACTAGCGGGCCCGAAAGAGACCCAGTACTTC. Its protein is CASSVGGLAGPKETQYF.

This clone has just one count. The chain has TRBV19 and TRBJ2-7, with D hard to call. The germline gives CDR1 LNHDA, CDR2 SQIVND (reference sequence). Trimming shortened V by 3 bases and J by 1 base, and 10 bases separated the two germline ends. This CDR3 has 14 residues. Here the CDR3 DNA reads TGTGCCAGTAGTATTGGCAGCTCTTCCTACGAGCAGTACTTC. Its protein product is CASSIGSSSYEQYF.

This clone is a singleton in its sample. The rearrangement links TRBV7-6 to TRBJ2-1; D gene ambiguous. The CDR3 is 15 residues long. V dropped 5 bases and J dropped 4 bases, with 15 bases sitting between them. The germline V gene encodes CDR1 SGHVS and CDR2 FNYEAQ. CDR3 nucleotides: TGTGCCAGCAGCCCCAGAGCCAGCCTATACAATGAGCAGTTCTTC. It translates to CASSPRASLYNEQFF. The complete variable domain, with remaining parts taken from reference TRBV7-6 and TRBJ2-1, reads GAGVSQSPRYKVTKRGQDVALRCDPISGHVSLYWYRQALGQGPEFLTYFNYEAQQDKSGLPNDRFSAERPEGSISTLTIQRTEQRDSAMYRCASSPRASLYNEQFFGPGTRLTVL.

The rearrangement uses TRBV5-6 and TRBJ1-2; TRBD1 matches 8 bases. In germline, CDR1 is SGHDT, CDR2 YYEEEE. The CDR3 totals 15 residues. The V gene end was trimmed by 4 bases and the J gene end by 4 bases; junction bases not matched to a gene: 9. The CDR3, as DNA: TGTGCCAGCAGCCCGTCGACAGGGGCCCCCTATGGCTACACCTTC. Translated: CASSPSTGAPYGYTF.

V and J are TRBV19 and TRBJ1-4, with D possibly being TRBD1 (6 bases). Trimming removed 4 bases from V and 3 bases from J, with 24 bases in between. Germline V gene sequence: CDR1 LNHDA, CDR2 SQIVND (reference sequence). The CDR3 runs 19 residues. The CDR3, as DNA: TGTGCCAGTAGTAGACGACTTCCGGGACAATGGGCCGCTAATGAAAAACTGTTTTTT. This gives the protein CASSRRLPGQWAANEKLFF.

The gene calls are TRBV18 and TRBJ1-1; D is uncertain. The CDR3 is made up of 14 amino acids. Trimming removed 3 bases at V and 6 bases at J, with 14 bases between. Germline assignment: CDR1 KGHSH and CDR2 LQKENI. DNA for the CDR3: TGTGCCAGCTCACCGGGCCCTCGGTATCCTGAAGCTTTCTTT. This codes for CASSPGPRYPEAFF.

This clone was recorded only once. V is TRBV7-2 and J is TRBJ1-3, with D unclear. This CDR3 is 14 amino acids long. Germline V gene sequence: CDR1 SGHTA, CDR2 FQGNSA. V lost 1 base and J 2 bases, leaving 6 bases between the germline ends. CDR3 DNA: TGTGCCAGCAGCTTAGGGAGGACTGGAAACACCATATATTTT. This encodes CASSLGRTGNTIYF.

The rearrangement joins TRBV30 to TRBJ2-7; D possibly corresponds to TRBD1 (8 bases). Per the germline V gene, CDR1 is GTSNPN and CDR2 is SVGIG (reference sequence). Trimming cost V 5 bases and J 3 bases, with 11 bases left between them. The CDR3 has 12 amino acids. CDR3 residues: CAWHRGGYEQYF. Written as DNA, the CDR3 is TGTGCCTGGCACAGGGGGGGCTACGAGCAGTACTTC.

CDR3 nucleotide sequence: TGCGCCAGCAGCTTCGATGGAACCTACAATGAGCAGTTCTTC. Translating gives CASSFDGTYNEQFF. The J gene is TRBJ2-1, the V gene TRBV5-1; no firm D call. Trimming took 2 bases from V and 2 from J, leaving 8 bases between them. This CDR3 is built from 14 residues. Per the germline V gene, CDR1 is SGHRS and CDR2 is YFSETQ. Together with reference TRBV5-1 and TRBJ2-1, the CDR3 gives the full variable domain: KAGVTQTPRYLIKTRGQQVTLSCSPISGHRSVSWYQQTPGQGLQFLFEYFSETQRNKGNFPGRFSGRQFSNSRSEMNVSTLELGDSALYLCASSFDGTYNEQFFGPGTRLTVL.

In this sample, this clone turned up once. CDR3: CASSPGLEEYEQYF. The CDR3, as DNA: TGCGCCAGCAGCCCGGGACTAGAGGAGTACGAGCAGTACTTC. V usage is TRBV4-1 and J usage is TRBJ2-7; 8 bases match TRBD2. With 4 bases clipped from V and 4 bases from J, the junction kept 6 bases outside the gene matches. CDR3 size: 14 residues. Germline loops: CDR1 MGHRA, CDR2 YSYEKL.

This clone has ten or more counts. The genes are TRBV5-1 and TRBJ2-3; TRBD1 is a possible D gene (5 bases). Trimming took off 5 bases at V and 1 base at J, with 14 bases between the two ends. Per the germline V gene, CDR1 is SGHRS and CDR2 is YFSETQ. This CDR3 region has 15 residues. The CDR3 DNA follows: TGCGCCAGCAGATCCCCGCAGGGCGGCACAGATACGCAGTATTTT. The encoded protein is CASRSPQGGTDTQYF.

The J gene is TRBJ2-1, the V gene TRBV4-1; D gene unclear. Trimming took off 3 bases at V and 5 bases at J, with 11 bases between the two ends. The CDR3 contains 14 residues. In germline, CDR1 is MGHRA, CDR2 YSYEKL. The CDR3 DNA is TGCGCCAGCAGCCATGTGACGGATAACAATGAGCAGTTCTTC. It encodes CASSHVTDNNEQFF.

The gene calls are TRBV14 and TRBJ2-7; unclear D gene. This CDR3 has 13 amino acids. CDR1 is SGHDN and CDR2 is FVKESK in the germline V gene. Trimming removed 4 bases at V and 3 bases at J, with 10 bases between. This CDR3 is CASSPLNVYEQYF. CDR3 DNA sequence: TGTGCCAGCAGCCCCCTGAATGTCTACGAGCAGTACTTC.

This clone was seen only a few times. The V gene is TRBV5-1, the J gene TRBJ2-3, with D hard to call. V was cut by 0 bases and J by 0 bases, with 5 bases left in between. This CDR3 has 14 amino acids. The germline CDR1 and CDR2 sequences are SGHRS and YFSETQ. The CDR3 DNA sequence: TGCGCCAGCAGCTTGGACTCTAGCACAGATACGCAGTATTTT. It is translated as CASSLDSSTDTQYF.

This clone was picked up one time. This chain links TRBV10-3 with TRBJ1-2; D is perhaps TRBD1 (5 bases). This CDR3 has 14 amino acids. Trimming pared 10 bases from V and 6 bases from J, leaving 21 bases between. Germline V gene sequence: CDR1 ENHRY, CDR2 SYGVKD. The CDR3 coding sequence is TGTGCCACCTCGAAAGGGGCAGGGCGAGATGGCTACACCTTC. This codes for CATSKGAGRDGYTF.

The chain is built from TRBV5-1 and TRBJ2-1; 7 bases fit TRBD2. V was pared by 4 bases and J by 4 bases, with 11 bases of the junction left unmatched. CDR1 SGHRS and CDR2 YFSETQ come from the germline V gene. The CDR3 is made up of 16 amino acids. CDR3 DNA sequence: TGCGCCAGCAGCCGGCCCTTGGGGGAGGGATACAATGAGCAGTTCTTC. Its translation is CASSRPLGEGYNEQFF.

The V call is TRBV7-3, the J call TRBJ2-3, with D possibly TRBD1 on 5 matching bases. The V end lost 4 bases, the J end lost 4 bases, and 9 bases lay between the germline ends. Germline assignment: CDR1 SGHTA and CDR2 FQGTGA. There are 13 residues in the CDR3. The CDR3 region is CASSSQGADTQYF. Written as DNA, the CDR3 is TGTGCCAGCAGCTCCCAAGGGGCAGATACGCAGTATTTT.

The rearrangement joins TRBV14 to TRBJ2-2, with 7 bases fitting TRBD1. J gave up 4 bases and V 5 bases, and 13 bases lay outside the gene matches. The germline gives CDR1 SGHDN, CDR2 FVKESK. The CDR3 totals 17 residues. CDR3 amino acids: CASSFHRDSLTTGELFF. CDR3 nucleotides: TGTGCCAGCAGCTTCCACCGGGACAGTCTAACCACCGGGGAGCTGTTTTTT. Combining the CDR3 with reference TRBV14 and TRBJ2-2 gives the whole variable domain EAGVTQFPSHSVIEKGQTVTLRCDPISGHDNLYWYRRVMGKEIKFLLHFVKESKQDESGMPNNRFLAERTGGTYSTLKVQPAELEDSGVYFCASSFHRDSLTTGELFFGEGSRLTVL.

This clone was recorded only once. The rearrangement links TRBV6-5 to TRBJ2-5, with 11 bases aligning to TRBD2. The germline CDR1 and CDR2 sequences are MNHEY and SVGAGI. The V segment lost 0 bases and the J segment 4 bases; nucleotides outside the gene matches: 4. The CDR3 contains 16 residues. For the CDR3, the DNA is TGTGCCAGCAGTTACTCGTTACTAGCGGGAGCAGAGACCCAGTACTTC. This encodes CASSYSLLAGAETQYF.

In DNA, the CDR3 is TGTGCCAGTAGTATCAGGACAGGGGAGTCCTATAATTCACCCCTCCACTTT. It yields the protein CASSIRTGESYNSPLHF. The chain carries TRBV19 and TRBJ1-6, with 9 bases aligning to TRBD1. Germline loops: CDR1 LNHDA, CDR2 SQIVND (reference sequence). The CDR3 covers 17 residues. Trimming at V came to 3 bases and at J to 1 base, leaving 4 bases not matched to a gene.

This clone was observed once. This rearrangement joins TRBV5-1 to TRBJ1-1, with no clear D. Germline assignment: CDR1 SGHRS and CDR2 YFSETQ. The V end lost 3 bases, the J end lost 6 bases, and 21 bases lay between the germline ends. The CDR3 runs 16 residues. As DNA, the CDR3 is TGCGCCAGCAGCTCCCTAACGGGGTTCGAGGGAGCTGAAGCTTTCTTT. Amino acid sequence: CASSSLTGFEGAEAFF.

This clone was found a few times. The chain uses TRBV2 and TRBJ1-2; D is ambiguous. Germline assignment: CDR1 SNHLY and CDR2 FYNNEI. V was trimmed by 8 bases and J by 8 bases, leaving 18 bases between them. The CDR3 contains 13 residues. The DNA of the CDR3 is TGTGCCAGCCGGATCGGCGGAGGGCAAGGCTACACCTTC. As protein: CASRIGGGQGYTF.

Here the CDR3 reads CASSLDPAPNTEAFF. The DNA of the CDR3 is TGTGCCAGCAGCTTAGATCCCGCGCCGAACACTGAAGCTTTCTTT. The chain uses TRBV11-2 and TRBJ1-1; D is ambiguous. Looked up from germline, CDR1 is SGHAT and CDR2 is FQNNGV. The CDR3 consists of 15 residues. V lost 0 bases and J 1 base, leaving 9 bases between the germline ends. The complete variable domain, with remaining parts taken from reference TRBV11-2 and TRBJ1-1, reads EAGVAQSPRYKIIEKRQSVAFWCNPISGHATLYWYQQILGQGPKLLIQFQNNGVVDDSQLPKDRFSAERLKGVDSTLKIQPAKLEDSAVYLCASSLDPAPNTEAFFGQGTRLTVV.